The 9 T cell receptor beta chains given below trace back to one sample, sequenced in a study of OX40 agonist ivuxolimab in advanced cancers. Data came from immunoSEQ multiplex PCR; TCRdb stores just in-frame clones and leaves some out. The data hold approximately 60,000 clones, with about 90% observed a single time. Sequenced material: CD4+ or CD8+ T cells sorted from blood, taken in a trial of the OX40 agonist ivuxolimab. Receptors originate from an adult with an advanced solid tumor such as melanoma, head and neck, liver or kidney cancer.

The rearrangement uses TRBV25-1 and TRBJ2-3, with TRBD2 matching over 12 bases. J lost 8 bases, V lost 1 base, and 4 bases had no gene match. CDR1 and CDR2 from the germline V gene are MGHDK and SYGVNS. The CDR3 length is 15 residues. The CDR3 is CASSESLAGGGTQYF. The CDR3 region has the DNA TGTGCCAGCAGTGAATCCCTAGCGGGAGGGGGTACGCAGTATTTT. Supplemented by reference TRBV25-1 and TRBJ2-3, the full variable domain reads EADIYQTPRYLVIGTGKKITLECSQTMGHDKMYWYQQDPGMELHLIHYSYGVNSTEKGDLSSESTVSRIRTEHFPLTLESARPSHTSQYLCASSESLAGGGTQYFGPGTRLTVL.

The chain uses TRBV30 and TRBJ2-1; D possibly matches TRBD1 or TRBD2 (5 bases each). The germline gives CDR1 GTSNPN, CDR2 SVGIG (reference sequence). Trimming took off 3 bases at V and 10 bases at J, with 10 bases between the two ends. The CDR3 consists of 11 residues. The CDR3 loop is CAWRFGTEQFF. CDR3 sequence (DNA): TGTGCCTGGAGGTTCGGGACCGAGCAGTTCTTC.

This chain uses TRBV19 with TRBJ1-1; 9 nucleotides align to TRBD1. CDR1 and CDR2 from the germline V gene are LNHDA and SQIVND (reference sequence). The CDR3 has 15 amino acids. With 7 bases clipped from V and 5 bases from J, the junction kept 11 bases outside the gene matches. The CDR3 DNA sequence: TGTGCCAGTATCCAACAGGGGGCTTTGAGGACTGAAGCTTTCTTT. The encoded protein is CASIQQGALRTEAFF.

V and J are TRBV6-1 and TRBJ2-3, with D possibly being TRBD1 (6 bases). The germline V and J ends were trimmed by 3 bases and 1 base, with 17 bases remaining between them. The germline V gene has CDR1 MNHNS and CDR2 SASEGT. CDR3 length equals 17 residues. For the CDR3, the DNA is TGTGCCAGCAGTGACCTAGACAGGTCAACACGCACAGATACGCAGTATTTT. It specifies CASSDLDRSTRTDTQYF.

This clone was seen a handful of times. The chain couples TRBV19 to TRBJ2-4; 7 bases line up with TRBD1. CDR3 length: 14 amino acids. V was pared by 9 bases and J by 1 base, with 6 bases of the junction left unmatched. Germline V gives CDR1 LNHDA, CDR2 SQIVND (reference sequence). This chain's CDR3 is CASQTGSAKNIQYF. The CDR3 bases are TGTGCCAGCCAGACAGGGTCCGCCAAAAACATTCAGTACTTC.

The chain links TRBV5-6 to TRBJ2-5; no clear D. This CDR3 is built from 12 residues. V was cut by 6 bases and J by 5 bases, with 11 bases left in between. Germline V lookup: CDR1 SGHDT, CDR2 YYEEEE. CDR3 loop: CASTGPMETQYF. The CDR3 nucleotides are TGTGCCAGCACTGGGCCAATGGAGACCCAGTACTTC.

The J gene is TRBJ1-2, the V gene TRBV6-5; tentative D call: TRBD1 (5 bases). The V end was cut by 6 bases, the J end by 0 bases, with 8 bases between. Germline V gives CDR1 MNHEY, CDR2 SVGAGI. The CDR3 totals 13 residues. This CDR3 is CASRGTANYGYTF. CDR3 DNA sequence: TGTGCCAGCAGGGGGACCGCTAACTATGGCTACACCTTC.

This chain joins TRBV7-8 and TRBJ2-7; 7 bases line up with TRBD2. V was pared by 5 bases and J by 3 bases, with 4 bases of the junction left unmatched. Looked up from germline, CDR1 is SGHVS and CDR2 is FQNEAQ. The CDR3 runs to 13 residues. For the CDR3, the DNA is TGTGCCAGCAGCCCTAGCGGCGGCTACGAGCAGTACTTC. Its translation: CASSPSGGYEQYF.

V is TRBV29-1 and J is TRBJ2-7; 12 bases are shared with TRBD2. The V gene's germline CDR1 is SQVTM and CDR2 ANQGSEA. The V and J ends lost 6 bases and 0 bases, in that order; junction bases with no gene match: 3. The CDR3 covers 14 residues. This CDR3 reads CSVKTSGSSYEQYF. The CDR3 coding sequence is TGCAGCGTGAAGACTAGCGGGAGCTCCTACGAGCAGTACTTC.